Presented here are 10 T cell receptor beta chains from one specimen sequenced in a study of beta chain features in type 1 diabetes. Expressed TCRB transcripts were sequenced because the isolated RNA had all been reverse transcribed beforehand. TCRdb's copy holds only in-frame clones and misses some; the assay was immunoSEQ multiplex PCR. The sample contains roughly 610,000 clones, around 16% of which appear only once. What was sequenced was naive CD4+ T cells from blood. The receptor source for this set is a man aged 18 to 29 in good health.

The rearrangement links TRBV29-1 to TRBJ2-5; D is perhaps TRBD1 (6 bases). The CDR3 covers 11 residues. Per the germline V gene, CDR1 is SQVTM and CDR2 is ANQGSEA. The germline V and J ends were trimmed by 7 bases and 4 bases, with 10 bases remaining between them. CDR3 coding DNA: TGCAGCGACCTACAGGGAGAGACCCAGTACTTC. Protein: CSDLQGETQYF.

In its sample, this clone was seen a few times. This rearrangement joins TRBV7-9 to TRBJ1-2; 8 nucleotides match TRBD1. CDR3 length: 13 residues. The ends lost 5 bases at V and 8 bases at J; junction bases unmatched: 7. The V gene's germline CDR1 is SEHNR and CDR2 FQNEAQ (reference sequence). The CDR3 here is CASSLGQGRGYTF. In DNA, the CDR3 is TGTGCCAGCAGCCTCGGACAGGGCCGGGGCTACACCTTC.

The genes are TRBV10-2 and TRBJ1-5; 9 bases match TRBD1. V gave up 2 bases and J gave up 0 bases; unmatched junction bases: 2. The germline V gene encodes CDR1 WSHSY and CDR2 SAAADI. The CDR3 is made up of 16 amino acids. The CDR3 protein is CASSEDRGISNQPQHF. The CDR3 DNA reads TGCGCCAGCAGTGAGGACAGGGGGATTAGCAATCAGCCCCAGCATTTT.

This rearrangement joins TRBV7-9 to TRBJ1-2; D not resolved. This CDR3 is built from 12 residues. CDR1 is SEHNR and CDR2 is FQNEAQ in the germline V gene (reference sequence). The V gene lost 1 base and the J gene lost 7 bases, with 7 bases spanning the gap. The CDR3 spells CASSLEPGGYTF. CDR3 in DNA: TGTGCCAGCAGCTTAGAACCTGGTGGCTACACCTTC.

In this sample, this clone turned up a few times. The rearrangement links TRBV6-6 to TRBJ2-7, with 7 bases fitting TRBD1. After removal of 6 bases from V and 3 bases from J, the junction contained 5 bases not matched to a gene. CDR1 MNHNY and CDR2 SVGAGI come from the germline V gene (reference sequence). There are 13 residues in the CDR3. CDR3 coding DNA: TGTGCCAGCAGCCTCACAGGGGACTACGAGCAGTACTTC. Protein sequence: CASSLTGDYEQYF.

In its sample, this clone was seen a few times. This sequence joins TRBV6-1 and TRBJ1-5; D might be TRBD1 (5 bases). CDR1 is MNHNS and CDR2 is SASEGT in the germline V gene. V was cut by 4 bases and J by 1 base, with 14 bases left in between. The CDR3 contains 16 residues. CDR3 bases: TGTGCCAGCAGTGCCCGGGACGGAGGCAGCAATCAGCCCCAGCATTTT. Its protein is CASSARDGGSNQPQHF.

V and J are TRBV28 and TRBJ2-5; D may be TRBD2 (5 bases). Trimming left V 1 base short and J 6 bases short, with 18 bases between. Germline V gene lookup returns CDR1 MDHEN and CDR2 SYDVKM. This CDR3 is built from 16 residues. The CDR3: CASSLLSLGGHKTQYF. The CDR3 bases are TGTGCCAGCAGTTTATTGTCGTTGGGCGGGCACAAGACCCAGTACTTC.

This clone was detected only a few times. The gene calls are TRBV19 and TRBJ2-4, with unresolved D. This CDR3 has 16 amino acids. The V gene lost 1 base and the J gene lost 7 bases, with 17 bases spanning the gap. Germline V gene data show CDR1 as LNHDA and CDR2 as SQIVND (reference sequence). The CDR3 reads CASSIGVLGFQNIQYF. In DNA form, the CDR3 reads TGTGCCAGTAGTATAGGGGTTCTGGGGTTTCAGAACATTCAGTACTTC.

CDR3 nucleotides: TGTGCCAGCAGTCCCTGGGACAGGGGCCGCTACGAGCAGTACTTC. This translates into CASSPWDRGRYEQYF. The J gene is TRBJ2-7, the V gene TRBV27, with 10 bases identical to TRBD1. In germline, CDR1 is MNHEY, CDR2 SMNVEV (reference sequence). V gave up 5 bases and J gave up 3 bases; unmatched junction bases: 7. The CDR3 extends over 15 amino acids.

V gene TRBV11-2 combines with J gene TRBJ2-1; 7 bases are a match to TRBD2. Looked up from germline, CDR1 is SGHAT and CDR2 is FQNNGV. The CDR3 runs to 15 residues. J was trimmed by 4 bases and V by 6 bases; bases with no gene match: 9. CDR3 nucleotides: TGTGCCAGCAGTCTACCGGGAGGTACTTACAATGAGCAGTTCTTC. Protein sequence: CASSLPGGTYNEQFF.